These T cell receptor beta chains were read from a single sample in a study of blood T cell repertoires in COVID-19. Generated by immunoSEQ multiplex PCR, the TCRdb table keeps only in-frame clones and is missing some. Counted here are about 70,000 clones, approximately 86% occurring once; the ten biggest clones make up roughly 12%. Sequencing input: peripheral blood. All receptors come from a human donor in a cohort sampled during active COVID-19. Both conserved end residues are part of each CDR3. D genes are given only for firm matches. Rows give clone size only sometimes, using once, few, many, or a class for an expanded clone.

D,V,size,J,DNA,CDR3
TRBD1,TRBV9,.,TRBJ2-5,TGTGCCAGCAGCGTAGCTCTTGGACAGGGCCAAGAGACCCAGTACTTC,CASSVALGQGQETQYF
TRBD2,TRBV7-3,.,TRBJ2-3,TGTGCCAGCAGCTTAGGCCCGCGGGGGTCCACAGATACGCAGTATTTT,CASSLGPRGSTDTQYF
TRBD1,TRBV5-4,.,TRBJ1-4,TGTGCCAGCAGCCCAACAGGGGGCCTGGGTGAAAAACTGTTTTTT,CASSPTGGLGEKLFF
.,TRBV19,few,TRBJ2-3,TGTGCCAGTAGTATAGGCGCGGGGTCGACAGATACGCAGTATTTT,CASSIGAGSTDTQYF
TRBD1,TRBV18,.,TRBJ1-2,TGTGCCAGCTCACCACTCCAGACAGGGCAATCTGGCTACACCTTC,CASSPLQTGQSGYTF
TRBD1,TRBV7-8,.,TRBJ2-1,TGTGCCAGCAGCGCCGGGACAGGGGAATCCCTTAGCTCCTACAATGAGCAGTTCTTC,CASSAGTGESLSSYNEQFF
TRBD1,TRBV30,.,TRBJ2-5,TGTGCCTGGAGCATGGGACAGGCGGCGACGGAGACCCAGTACTTC,CAWSMGQAATETQYF
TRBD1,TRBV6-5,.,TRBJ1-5,TGTGCCAGCACTTTCAGGGGGCAGCCCCAGCATTTT,CASTFRGQPQHF
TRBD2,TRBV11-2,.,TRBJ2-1,TGTGCCAGCGACCCGGGGGGGGGATACAATGAGCAGTTCTTC,CASDPGGGYNEQFF
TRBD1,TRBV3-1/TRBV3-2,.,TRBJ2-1,TGTGCCAGCCGTAGGACAGGGGACAGTTATGAGCAGTTCTTC,CASRRTGDSYEQFF
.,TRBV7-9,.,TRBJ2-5,TGTGCCAGCAGCCCTTGGCGGGGGCAACAAGAGACCCAGTACTTC,CASSPWRGQQETQYF
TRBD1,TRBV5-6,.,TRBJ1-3,TGTGCCAGCAGCTTACCGGGACAGGGAACTGGAAACACCATATATTTT,CASSLPGQGTGNTIYF
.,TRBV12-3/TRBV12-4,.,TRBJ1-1,TGTGCCAGCAGTTTATCGAGTGCTTTCTTT,CASSLSSAFF
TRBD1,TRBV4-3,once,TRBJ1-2,TGCGCCAGCAGCCAAGGTGGAGGGACAGGGGCAGCGGTTGGCTACACCTTC,CASSQGGGTGAAVGYTF
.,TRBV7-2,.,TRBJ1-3,TGTGCCAGCAGCTTAGTCTATGCTACTGGAAACACCATATATTTT,CASSLVYATGNTIYF
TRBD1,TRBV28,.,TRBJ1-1,TGTGCCAGCAGAGACAGGGTAGACACTGAAGCTTTCTTT,CASRDRVDTEAFF
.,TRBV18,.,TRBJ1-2,TGTGCCAGCTCACCGGGAGACGAGCGTGGCTACACCTTC,CASSPGDERGYTF
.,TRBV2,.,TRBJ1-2,TGTGCCAGCAGTGAAACGACAGTCGGGCCCGGCTACACCTTC,CASSETTVGPGYTF
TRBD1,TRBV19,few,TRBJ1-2,TGTGCCAGTAGCAGGGACAGCAACTATGGCTACACCTTC,CASSRDSNYGYTF
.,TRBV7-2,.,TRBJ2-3,TGTGCCAGCAGCCGCGGTACTAGCACAGATACGCAGTATTTT,CASSRGTSTDTQYF
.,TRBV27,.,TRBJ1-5,TGTGCCAGCAGTTTAGAGGGCGGCAGACGCAATCAGCCCCAGCATTTT,CASSLEGGRRNQPQHF
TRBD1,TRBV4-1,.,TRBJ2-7,TGCGCCAGCAGCCGGGGACAGGGTGGGAGTTACGAGCAGTACTTC,CASSRGQGGSYEQYF
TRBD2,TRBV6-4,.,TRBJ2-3,TGTGCCAGCAGCGAACTAGCGGGGGCTTCATATACGCAGTATTTT,CASSELAGASYTQYF
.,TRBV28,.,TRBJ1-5,TGTGCCAGCAGTTCCATAGGAGCGACAGGTCATAGCAATCAGCCCCAGCATTTT,CASSSIGATGHSNQPQHF
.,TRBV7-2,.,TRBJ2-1,TGTGCCAGCAGCTTAGGACTAGAAGACAATGAGCAGTTCTTC,CASSLGLEDNEQFF
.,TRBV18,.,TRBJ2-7,TGTGCCAGCTCACCACCGGCGGGGTACTACGAGCAGTACTTC,CASSPPAGYYEQYF
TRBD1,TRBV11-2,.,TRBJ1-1,TGTGCCAGCAGCAGACAGGGGTCCACTGAAGCTTTCTTT,CASSRQGSTEAFF
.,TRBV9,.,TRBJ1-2,TGTGCCAGCAGCGTCCCGCTTCCTACAGGATCTGATGGCTACACCTTC,CASSVPLPTGSDGYTF
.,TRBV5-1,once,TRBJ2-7,TGCGCCAGCAGCCCAGGGCCATCCTACGAGCAGTACTTC,CASSPGPSYEQYF
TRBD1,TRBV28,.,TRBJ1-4,TGTGCCAGCAGTGGGACAGCTACAACTAATGAAAAACTGTTTTTT,CASSGTATTNEKLFF
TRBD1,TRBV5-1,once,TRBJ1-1,TGCGCCAGCAGCTCGACAGGGACGGACACTGAAGCTTTCTTT,CASSSTGTDTEAFF
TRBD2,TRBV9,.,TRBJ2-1,TGTGCCAGCAGCGTACTAGCGGACAATGAGCAGTTCTTC,CASSVLADNEQFF
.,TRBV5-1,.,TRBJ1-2,TGCGCCAGCAGCTTGGGTGTAGGGGGTAAAGGCTACACCTTC,CASSLGVGGKGYTF
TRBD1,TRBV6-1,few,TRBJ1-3,TGTGCCAGCAGTGAGGGACAGGGTGGAAACACCATATATTTT,CASSEGQGGNTIYF
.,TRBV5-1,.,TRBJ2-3,TGCGCCAGCAGCTTGGGACAGACAGATACGCAGTATTTT,CASSLGQTDTQYF
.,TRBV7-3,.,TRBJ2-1,TGTGCCAGCAGCCGATTAGGACAGAACAATGAGCAGTTCTTC,CASSRLGQNNEQFF
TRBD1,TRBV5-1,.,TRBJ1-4,TGCGCCAGCAGCTTGGAAGGGGGACAGAATAATGAAAAACTGTTTTTT,CASSLEGGQNNEKLFF
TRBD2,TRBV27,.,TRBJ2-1,TGTGCCAGCAGCGGGAGGGGGGACTCCTACAATGAGCAGTTCTTC,CASSGRGDSYNEQFF
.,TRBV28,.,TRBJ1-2,TGTGCCACCGCAGCTAACTATGGCTACACCTTC,CATAANYGYTF
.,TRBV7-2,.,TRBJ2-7,TGTGCCAGCAGCCTGCGGGACGGCTACGAGCAGTACTTC,CASSLRDGYEQYF
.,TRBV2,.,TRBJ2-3,TGTGCCAGCCGTGGACGGGGTAGCACAGATACGCAGTATTTT,CASRGRGSTDTQYF
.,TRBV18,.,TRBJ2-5,TGTGCCAGCTCACCAAGCACCCGGGAGACCCAGTACTTC,CASSPSTRETQYF
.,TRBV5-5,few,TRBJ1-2,TGTGCCAGCAGCTTGATCAGACAGACGAATGGCTACACCTTC,CASSLIRQTNGYTF
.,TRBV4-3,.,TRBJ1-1,TGCGCCAGCAGCCGGAAGGGCGGAGGGAACACTGAAGCTTTCTTT,CASSRKGGGNTEAFF
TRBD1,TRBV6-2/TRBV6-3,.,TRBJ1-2,TGTGCCAGCAGTTACGGGACAGGGCCCTATGGCTACACCTTC,CASSYGTGPYGYTF
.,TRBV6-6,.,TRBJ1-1,TGTGCCAGCAGTTTTCTCACTGAAGCTTTCTTT,CASSFLTEAFF